The source of this T cell receptor beta chain is a study of technical replicates of blood from a handful of donors. This clone has a single count. Repertoires were generated with immunoSEQ multiplex PCR, while TCRdb's copy carries only in-frame clones and drops some. Of 55,000 to 80,000 clones detected, 95% to 98% appear once; the ten largest clones hold around 0.15%. V was trimmed by 5 bases and J by 1 base, leaving 11 bases between them. CDR1 is MNHNS, CDR2 SASEGT, per germline. The CDR3 extends over 14 amino acids. The sample comprised T cells isolated from PBMCs. This rearrangement joins TRBV6-1 to TRBJ1-1; perhaps TRBD1 as D (5 bases). This sequence originates from a human donor in good health. The CDR3 nucleotides read TGTGCCAGCAGTCCTAGGGGTAGGAACACTGAAGCTTTCTTT. Amino acid sequence: CASSPRGRNTEAFF.